This T cell receptor beta chain comes out of a study of blood T cell repertoires in COVID-19. V trimming: 2 bases; J trimming: 0 bases; junction bases outside the gene matches: 6. In germline, CDR1 is MNHEY, CDR2 SMNVEV (reference sequence). This CDR3 is built from 16 residues. In this sample, this clone turned up once. Data came from immunoSEQ multiplex PCR; TCRdb stores just in-frame clones and leaves some out. Of around 160,000 clones in the sample, roughly 90% are singletons; the top ten hold more than 1%. This sequence originates from a woman aged 25 to 39 with acute COVID-19. The sample consisted of PBMCs or T cells enriched from blood (not recorded which). The chain carries TRBV27 and TRBJ2-7; TRBD2 matches 8 bases. DNA of the CDR3: TGTGCCAGCAGTTTACGCCCGAGCGGGAGCTCCTACGAGCAGTACTTC. Translation: CASSLRPSGSSYEQYF.